The rows below give T cell receptor beta chains drawn from one sample of a study of regulatory T cells in long-lasting Graves disease. TCRdb re-called the multiplex PCR reads through MiXCR, storing one row per CDR3 protein. The table records about 450,000 distinct CDR3 sequences, 12% to 15% of them present only once. These data also formed part of another study, on T cells in Graves' hyperthyroidism and ophthalmopathy.

The sequenced sample was peripheral blood mononuclear cells (PBMCs), obtained at new diagnosis, from a patient treated with antithyroid drugs. Receptor source: a woman aged 45-59 years with Graves disease. CDR3s include the opening cysteine and the closing phenylalanine or tryptophan.

J gene: TRBJ1-2
V gene: TRBV6-1
CDR3 protein: CASSEDPVPGYGYTF

J gene: TRBJ2-7
V gene: TRBV27
CDR3 protein: CASSFTGTGGYEQYF

J gene: TRBJ2-3
V gene: TRBV18
CDR3 protein: CASSPRLAGTSDTQYF

J gene: TRBJ1-5
V gene: TRBV19
CDR3 protein: CASSTISNQPQHF

J gene: TRBJ2-5
V gene: TRBV7-9
CDR3 protein: CASSPDTIETQYF

J gene: TRBJ2-5
V gene: TRBV11-2
CDR3 protein: CASSPLAVETQYF

J gene: TRBJ1-2
V gene: TRBV20-1
CDR3 protein: CSATSLNYGYTF

J gene: TRBJ1-3
V gene: TRBV10-2
CDR3 protein: CASSGAVENTIYF

J gene: TRBJ2-1
V gene: TRBV5-1
CDR3 protein: CASSLETSGGYNEQFF

J gene: TRBJ2-7
V gene: TRBV3-1
CDR3 protein: CASSQEDGSSYEQYF

J gene: TRBJ2-1
V gene: TRBV28
CDR3 protein: CASRIVGNEQFF

J gene: TRBJ2-2
V gene: TRBV20-1
CDR3 protein: CSASLGVTGELFF

J gene: TRBJ2-7
V gene: TRBV7-9
CDR3 protein: CASSSSGDRGIEQYF

J gene: TRBJ1-2
V gene: TRBV4-1
CDR3 protein: CASSQDPTGDYGYTF

J gene: TRBJ2-7
V gene: TRBV4-1
CDR3 protein: CASSQVLAPTYEQYF

J gene: TRBJ2-5
V gene: TRBV7-9
CDR3 protein: CASSRRAGIGETQYF

J gene: TRBJ2-7
V gene: TRBV12-3/TRBV12-4
CDR3 protein: CASTPSGTSGSYEQYF

J gene: TRBJ2-2
V gene: TRBV11-2
CDR3 protein: CASNHRDNTNTGELFF

J gene: TRBJ2-7
V gene: TRBV2
CDR3 protein: CASRIMGYEQYF

J gene: TRBJ2-7
V gene: TRBV7-2
CDR3 protein: CASSSIVRRVSYEQYF

J gene: TRBJ2-5
V gene: TRBV18
CDR3 protein: CASSPLSGQETQYF

J gene: TRBJ1-4
V gene: TRBV9
CDR3 protein: CASSRGDPGFTGEKLSF

J gene: TRBJ2-5
V gene: TRBV4-1
CDR3 protein: CASSQGDREETQYF

J gene: TRBJ1-2
V gene: TRBV12-3/TRBV12-4
CDR3 protein: CASSLVPIYGYTF

J gene: TRBJ2-2
V gene: TRBV3-1
CDR3 protein: CASSQDQMAPNTGELFF

J gene: TRBJ2-3
V gene: TRBV30
CDR3 protein: CAWKGLAGTDTQYF

J gene: TRBJ1-2
V gene: TRBV28
CDR3 protein: CASNPTGHNYGYTF

J gene: TRBJ2-5
V gene: TRBV18
CDR3 protein: CASSTWTSGKETQYF

J gene: TRBJ2-1
V gene: TRBV12-3/TRBV12-4
CDR3 protein: CASIDRGDYNEQFF

J gene: TRBJ2-1
V gene: TRBV7-9
CDR3 protein: CASSPRRTEHSYNEQFF

J gene: TRBJ2-1
V gene: TRBV18
CDR3 protein: CASSPLVGLDEQFF

J gene: TRBJ1-1
V gene: TRBV9
CDR3 protein: CASSAGTVNEAFF

J gene: TRBJ1-4
V gene: TRBV2
CDR3 protein: CASGGQGATNEKLFF

J gene: TRBJ1-1
V gene: TRBV6-1
CDR3 protein: CASSHGTSNTEAFF

J gene: TRBJ2-3
V gene: TRBV7-9
CDR3 protein: CASSLGRLAGGSTDTQYF

J gene: TRBJ2-7
V gene: TRBV6-1
CDR3 protein: CASSEEGLGEQYF

J gene: TRBJ2-1
V gene: TRBV5-1
CDR3 protein: CASSPLGGSSYNEQFF

J gene: TRBJ1-4
V gene: TRBV5-5
CDR3 protein: CASSLQGEGREKLFF

J gene: TRBJ2-2
V gene: TRBV18
CDR3 protein: CASSPRVWNTGELFF

J gene: TRBJ2-7
V gene: TRBV5-8
CDR3 protein: CASSFEPGGDVREQYF

J gene: TRBJ1-1
V gene: TRBV20-1
CDR3 protein: CSARDPTGDTEAFF

J gene: TRBJ2-1
V gene: TRBV29-1
CDR3 protein: CSVEPREQFF

J gene: TRBJ2-1
V gene: TRBV3-1
CDR3 protein: CASSQETREDRRYNEQFF

J gene: TRBJ2-7
V gene: TRBV30
CDR3 protein: CAWSVQGSEQYF

J gene: TRBJ1-5
V gene: TRBV6-1
CDR3 protein: CASSPRTGGFQPQHF